The next 7 T cell receptor beta chains were all read from a single sample in a study of CD8+CD57+ T cells in acquired aplastic anemia. By flow cytometry, patients selected for sequencing had shown an expansion of CD8+CD57+ cells. According to the study, genomic DNA was the template for TCR beta VDJ and CDR3 profiling. TCRdb fed the reads into MiXCR, producing one record per CDR3 protein. This sample has some 150,000 distinct CDR3 sequences, with roughly half found just once. Sequenced: sorted CD4+, CD8+, or CD8+CD57+ T cells (not recorded which) from PBMCs. All receptors derive from a human donor with aplastic anemia.

CDR3 protein: CAIMGRSYGYTF. The CDR3 nucleotides read TGTGCCATCATGGGTCGGAGCTATGGCTACACCTTC. This chain uses TRBV10-3 with TRBJ1-2; no reliable D call. The CDR3 spans 12 residues. The V end lost 7 bases, the J end lost 4 bases, and 10 bases lay between the germline ends. Germline CDR1 ENHRY, CDR2 SYGVKD.

The chain uses TRBV2 and TRBJ2-7, with 7 bases lining up with TRBD1. V lost 7 bases to trimming and J lost 3 bases; unmatched junction nucleotides: 6. The CDR3 loop spans 13 amino acids. From germline, CDR1 is SNHLY and CDR2 FYNNEI. Here the CDR3 reads CASTRDRRYEQYF. The CDR3 region has the DNA TGTGCCAGCACCCGGGACAGACGCTACGAGCAGTACTTC.

J is TRBJ1-1 and V is TRBV7-9, with D perhaps TRBD1 (5 bases). The germline V gene encodes CDR1 SEHNR and CDR2 FQNEAQ (reference sequence). The V gene lost 3 bases and the J gene lost 1 base, with 9 bases spanning the gap. CDR3 size: 14 residues. CDR3 loop: CASSFQGGNTEAFF. The CDR3 bases are TGTGCCAGCAGCTTTCAGGGTGGGAACACTGAAGCTTTCTTT. The full variable domain, completed using reference TRBV7-9 and TRBJ1-1, is DTGVSQNPRHKITKRGQNVTFRCDPISEHNRLYWYRQTLGQGPEFLTYFQNEAQLEKSRLLSDRFSAERPKGSFSTLEIQRTEQGDSAMYLCASSFQGGNTEAFFGQGTRLTVV.

The rearrangement joins TRBV25-1 to TRBJ2-1; 7 bases fit TRBD2. With 4 bases clipped from V and 10 bases from J, the junction kept 10 bases outside the gene matches. The CDR3 is 14 amino acids. Germline CDR1 is MGHDK and CDR2 is SYGVNS. The CDR3 sequence: CASSGGGPPGEQFF. The CDR3, as DNA: TGTGCCAGCAGTGGGGGGGGACCCCCAGGGGAGCAGTTCTTC.

CDR3 in DNA: TGTGCCATCAGCGAGGTACAGCTTTCCCCCTACGAGCAGTACTTC. Its translation is CAISEVQLSPYEQYF. This sequence joins TRBV10-3 and TRBJ2-7; unclear D gene. CDR1 and CDR2 (germline): ENHRY, SYGVKD. V lost 6 bases, J lost 2 bases, and 17 bases lay in between. This CDR3 is built from 15 residues.

This chain connects TRBV4-2 to TRBJ2-3; 8 bases fit TRBD1. CDR3 length: 15 amino acids. CDR1 LGHNA and CDR2 YNFKEQ come from the germline V gene. The junction had 14 bases not matched to a gene; V was cut back by 4 bases and J by 11 bases. Written as DNA, the CDR3 is TGTGCCAGCAGCCGGACAGGGCGGTCCTACAATGAGCAGTATTTT. It translates to CASSRTGRSYNEQYF.

This chain connects TRBV9 to TRBJ2-5, with 7 positions matching TRBD1. Germline CDR1 is SGDLS and CDR2 is YYNGEE. The CDR3 covers 15 residues. Losses at the gene ends were 4 bases for V and 2 bases for J; bases not matched to a gene: 8. CDR3 DNA sequence: TGTGCCAGCAGCACCTCTCCGACAGGGCAAGAGACCCAGTACTTC. This encodes CASSTSPTGQETQYF.